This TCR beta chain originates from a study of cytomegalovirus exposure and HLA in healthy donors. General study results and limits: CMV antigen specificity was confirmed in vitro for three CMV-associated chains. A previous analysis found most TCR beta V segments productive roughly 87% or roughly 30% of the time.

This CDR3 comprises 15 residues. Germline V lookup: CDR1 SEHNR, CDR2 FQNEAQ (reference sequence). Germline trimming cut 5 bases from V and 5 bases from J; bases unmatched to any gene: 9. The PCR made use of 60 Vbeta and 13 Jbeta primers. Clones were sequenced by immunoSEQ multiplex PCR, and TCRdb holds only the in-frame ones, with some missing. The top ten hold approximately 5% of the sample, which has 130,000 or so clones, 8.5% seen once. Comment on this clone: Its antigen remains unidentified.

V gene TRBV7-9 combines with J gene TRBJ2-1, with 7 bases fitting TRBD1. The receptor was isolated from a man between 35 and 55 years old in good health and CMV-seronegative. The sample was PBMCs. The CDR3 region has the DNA TGTGCCAGCAGCCCCGAATGGACAGGCGACAATGAGCAGTTCTTC. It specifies CASSPEWTGDNEQFF.